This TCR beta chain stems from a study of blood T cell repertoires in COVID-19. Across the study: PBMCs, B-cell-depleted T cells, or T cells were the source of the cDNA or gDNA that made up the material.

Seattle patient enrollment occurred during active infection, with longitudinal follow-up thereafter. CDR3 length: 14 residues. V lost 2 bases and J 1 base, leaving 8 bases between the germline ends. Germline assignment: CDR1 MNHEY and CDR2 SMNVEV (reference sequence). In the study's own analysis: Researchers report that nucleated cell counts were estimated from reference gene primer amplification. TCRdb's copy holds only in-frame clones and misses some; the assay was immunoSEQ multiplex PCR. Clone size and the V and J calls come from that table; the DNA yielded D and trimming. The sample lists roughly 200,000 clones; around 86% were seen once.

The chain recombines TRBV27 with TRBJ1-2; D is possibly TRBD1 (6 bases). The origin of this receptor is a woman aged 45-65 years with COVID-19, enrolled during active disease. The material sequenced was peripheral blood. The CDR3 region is CASSLRGGNYGYTF. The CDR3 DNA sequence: TGTGCCAGCAGTTTAAGAGGGGGTAACTATGGCTACACCTTC.